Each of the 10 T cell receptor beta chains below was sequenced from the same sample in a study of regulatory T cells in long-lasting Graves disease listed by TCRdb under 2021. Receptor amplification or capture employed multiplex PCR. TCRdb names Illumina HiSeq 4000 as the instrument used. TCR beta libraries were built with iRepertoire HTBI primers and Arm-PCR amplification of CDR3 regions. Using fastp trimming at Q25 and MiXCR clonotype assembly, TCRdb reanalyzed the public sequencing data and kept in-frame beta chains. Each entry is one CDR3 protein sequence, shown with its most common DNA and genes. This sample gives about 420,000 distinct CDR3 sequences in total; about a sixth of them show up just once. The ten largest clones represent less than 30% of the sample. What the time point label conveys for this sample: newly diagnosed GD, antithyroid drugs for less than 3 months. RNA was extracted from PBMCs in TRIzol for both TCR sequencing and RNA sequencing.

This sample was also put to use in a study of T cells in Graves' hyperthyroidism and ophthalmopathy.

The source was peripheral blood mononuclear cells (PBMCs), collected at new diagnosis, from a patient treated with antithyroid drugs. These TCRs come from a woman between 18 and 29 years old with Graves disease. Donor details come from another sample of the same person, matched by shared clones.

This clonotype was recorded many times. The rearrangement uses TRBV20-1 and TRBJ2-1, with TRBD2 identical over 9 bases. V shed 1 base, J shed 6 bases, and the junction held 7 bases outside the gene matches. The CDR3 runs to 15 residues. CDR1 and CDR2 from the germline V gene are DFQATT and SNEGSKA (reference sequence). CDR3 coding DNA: TGCAGTGCTAGAGCGTCTCGCGGGAGGGTCAATGAGCAGTTCTTC. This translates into CSARASRGRVNEQFF.

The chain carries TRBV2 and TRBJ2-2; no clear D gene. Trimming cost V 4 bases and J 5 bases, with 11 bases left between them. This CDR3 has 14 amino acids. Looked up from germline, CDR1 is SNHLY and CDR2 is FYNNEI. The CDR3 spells CASSVILGTGELFF. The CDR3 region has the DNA TGTGCCAGCAGTGTCATCCTTGGGACCGGGGAGCTGTTTTTT.

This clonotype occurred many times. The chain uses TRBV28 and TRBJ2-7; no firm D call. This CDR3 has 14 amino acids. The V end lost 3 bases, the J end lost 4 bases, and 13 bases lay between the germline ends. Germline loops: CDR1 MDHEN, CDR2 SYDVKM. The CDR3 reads CASSFGIGVYEQYF. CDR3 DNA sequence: TGTGCCAGCAGTTTCGGAATAGGCGTATACGAGCAGTACTTC.

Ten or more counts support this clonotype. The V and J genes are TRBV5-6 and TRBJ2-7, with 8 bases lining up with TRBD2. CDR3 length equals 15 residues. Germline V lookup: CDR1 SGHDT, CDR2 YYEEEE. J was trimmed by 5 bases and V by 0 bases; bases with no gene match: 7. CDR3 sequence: CASSLDPGTRNEQYF. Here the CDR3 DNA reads TGTGCCAGCAGCTTGGATCCCGGGACTAGAAACGAGCAGTACTTC.

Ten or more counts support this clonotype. The CDR3 DNA reads TGCGCCAGCAGCCAAGATCTAGCGGGAGAAAAAGAGACCCAGTACTTC. This encodes CASSQDLAGEKETQYF. V usage is TRBV4-3 and J usage is TRBJ2-5, with 10 positions matching TRBD2. Germline V gene data show CDR1 as LGHNA and CDR2 as YSLEER. With V trimmed by 0 bases and J by 3 bases, 4 bases remained unmatched. The CDR3 extends over 16 amino acids.

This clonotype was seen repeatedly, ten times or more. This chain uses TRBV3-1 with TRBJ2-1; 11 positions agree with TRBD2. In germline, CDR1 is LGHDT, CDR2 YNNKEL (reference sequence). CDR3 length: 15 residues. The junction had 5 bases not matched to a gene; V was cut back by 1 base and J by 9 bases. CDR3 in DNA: TGTGCCAGCAGCCAAGTCAATAGCGGGAGGGCTGAGCAGTTCTTC. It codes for CASSQVNSGRAEQFF.

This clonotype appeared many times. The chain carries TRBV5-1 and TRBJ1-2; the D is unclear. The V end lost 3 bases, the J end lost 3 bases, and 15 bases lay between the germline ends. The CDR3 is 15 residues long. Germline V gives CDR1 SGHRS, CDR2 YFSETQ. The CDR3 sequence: CASSSARGFDYGYTF. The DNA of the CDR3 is TGCGCCAGCAGCTCGGCTCGGGGTTTTGACTATGGCTACACCTTC. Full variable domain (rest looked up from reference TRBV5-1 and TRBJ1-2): KAGVTQTPRYLIKTRGQQVTLSCSPISGHRSVSWYQQTPGQGLQFLFEYFSETQRNKGNFPGRFSGRQFSNSRSEMNVSTLELGDSALYLCASSSARGFDYGYTFGSGTRLTVV.

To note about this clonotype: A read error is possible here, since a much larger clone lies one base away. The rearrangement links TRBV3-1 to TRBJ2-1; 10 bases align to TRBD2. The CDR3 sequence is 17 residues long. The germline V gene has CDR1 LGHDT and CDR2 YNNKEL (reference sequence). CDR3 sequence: CASSPPPGTSDGNEQSF. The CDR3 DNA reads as TGTGCCAGCAGCCCTCCCCCTGGGACTAGCGATGGCAATGAGCAGTCCTTC.

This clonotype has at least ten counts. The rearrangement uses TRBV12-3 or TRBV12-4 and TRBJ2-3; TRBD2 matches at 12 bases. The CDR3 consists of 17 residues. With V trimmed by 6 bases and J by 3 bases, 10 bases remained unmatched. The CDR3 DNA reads TGTGCCAGCAGGGACGGACTAGCGGGAAGTCTTACAGATACGCAGTATTTT. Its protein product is CASRDGLAGSLTDTQYF.

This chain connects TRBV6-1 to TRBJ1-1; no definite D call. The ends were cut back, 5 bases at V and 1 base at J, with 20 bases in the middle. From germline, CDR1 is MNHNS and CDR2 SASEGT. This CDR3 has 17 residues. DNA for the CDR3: TGTGCCAGCAGTACCGGGATCGGAAGACCTGGGAACACTGAAGCTTTCTTT. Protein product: CASSTGIGRPGNTEAFF.